These 30 T cell receptor beta chains share one sample of origin, sequenced in a study of cytomegalovirus exposure and HLA in healthy donors. Use of 60 Vbeta and 13 Jbeta primers characterized the PCR. TCRdb keeps only in-frame clones here, not all; method: immunoSEQ multiplex PCR. The sample holds 150,000 to 250,000 clones, roughly 78% seen once. The specimen sequenced was PBMCs. These receptors were collected from a girl aged 5 to 17 in good health and CMV-seropositive.

This chain uses TRBV29-1 with TRBJ1-6, with 7 bases aligning to TRBD1. The J segment lost 6 bases and the V segment lost 4 bases, leaving 3 bases of the junction unmatched. CDR3 length: 13 amino acids. Germline V CDR1 and CDR2: SQVTM, ANQGSEA. The chain's CDR3 is CSVGDSLNSPLHF. The CDR3 DNA follows: TGCAGCGTTGGGGACAGCCTTAATTCACCCCTCCACTTT.

The chain is built from TRBV27 and TRBJ2-2; 12 bases are shared with TRBD1. CDR1 and CDR2 from the germline V gene are MNHEY and SMNVEV (reference sequence). The junction had 8 bases not matched to a gene; V was cut back by 7 bases and J by 8 bases. The CDR3 consists of 15 residues. The CDR3 sequence is CASTEGQGALGELFF. In DNA form, the CDR3 reads TGTGCCAGCACCGAGGGACAGGGGGCGCTTGGGGAGCTGTTTTTT.

The chain has TRBV12-2 and TRBJ2-5; the table's D call of TRBD2 was not tested on the DNA. TRBV12-2 is a recognized pseudogene. CDR3 length equals 16 residues. This chain's CDR3 is CASRLRRGTRRRAQYF. In nucleotides, the CDR3 is TGTGCAAGTCGCTTACGGCGTGGGACTCGAAGGAGGGCCCAGTACTTC.

The rearrangement joins TRBV5-6 to TRBJ2-7; D might be TRBD2 (6 bases). Germline CDR1 reads SGHDT; CDR2 reads YYEEEE. The germline V and J ends were trimmed by 4 bases and 4 bases, with 6 bases remaining between them. The CDR3 length is 11 residues. In DNA form, the CDR3 reads TGTGCCAGCAGCGGGGGGTACGAGCAGTACTTC. It yields the protein CASSGGYEQYF.

The rearrangement joins TRBV19 to TRBJ1-2; a possible D gene is TRBD1 (6 bases). The CDR3 has 14 amino acids. Germline values: CDR1 LNHDA, CDR2 SQIVND (reference sequence). Trimming pared 7 bases from V and 2 bases from J, leaving 14 bases between. In DNA form, the CDR3 reads TGTGCCAGTATAGTAGGGGGACGAAACTATGGCTACACCTTC. Amino acid sequence: CASIVGGRNYGYTF. Looking up the rest from reference TRBV19 and TRBJ1-2 gives the full variable domain: DGGITQSPKYLFRKEGQNVTLSCEQNLNHDAMYWYRQDPGQGLRLIYYSQIVNDFQKGDIAEGYSVSREKKESFPLTVTSAQKNPTAFYLCASIVGGRNYGYTFGSGTRLTVV.

The chain uses TRBV5-1 and TRBJ1-3; TRBD1 agrees at 9 bases. The CDR3 has 17 residues. Germline V CDR1 and CDR2: SGHRS, YFSETQ. Trimming took 2 bases from V and 2 from J; bases not matched to a gene: 8. The CDR3 nucleotides are TGCGCCAGCAGCTTAGGACAGGGGACGAAAGCTGGAAACACCATATATTTT. This sequence encodes CASSLGQGTKAGNTIYF.

V usage is TRBV4-1 and J usage is TRBJ1-5, with D perhaps matching TRBD1 (6 bases). The V end lost 5 bases, the J end lost 5 bases, and 25 bases lay between the germline ends. CDR3 length: 18 residues. The V gene's germline CDR1 is MGHRA and CDR2 YSYEKL. CDR3 in amino acids: CASSSSERNRERDQPQHF. The CDR3 DNA is TGCGCCAGCAGCTCATCCGAAAGGAACAGGGAGAGGGATCAGCCCCAGCATTTT.

V and J are TRBV27 and TRBJ1-2, with D hard to call. The length of the CDR3 is 15 residues. The germline V and J ends were trimmed by 5 bases and 4 bases, with 17 bases remaining between them. Germline V gene lookup returns CDR1 MNHEY and CDR2 SMNVEV (reference sequence). CDR3: CASSPPRPGPYGYTF. Written as DNA, the CDR3 is TGTGCCAGCAGTCCCCCAAGACCGGGTCCCTATGGCTACACCTTC.

This rearrangement joins TRBV5-4 to TRBJ2-7; the D gene is possibly TRBD1 (7 bases). The CDR3 has 13 amino acids. V shed 3 bases and J shed 4 bases, with 11 bases lying between them. Germline assignment: CDR1 SGHNT and CDR2 YYREEE (reference sequence). CDR3 in amino acids: CASSWQGGYEQYF. The CDR3 DNA follows: TGTGCCAGCAGCTGGCAGGGGGGATACGAGCAGTACTTC.

This rearrangement joins TRBV19 to TRBJ1-1, with TRBD1 matching 7 bases. V lost 5 bases to trimming and J lost 0 bases; unmatched junction nucleotides: 15. The germline CDR1 and CDR2 sequences are LNHDA and SQIVND (reference sequence). The length of the CDR3 is 18 residues. CDR3 sequence (DNA): TGTGCCAGTAGTCCCGAGACAGGGCCCCGGTGGATGAACACTGAAGCTTTCTTT. The encoded protein is CASSPETGPRWMNTEAFF.

This rearrangement joins TRBV5-1 to TRBJ2-7, with D possibly TRBD1 on 5 matching bases. The V end lost 0 bases, the J end lost 3 bases, and 13 bases lay between the germline ends. The germline V gene encodes CDR1 SGHRS and CDR2 YFSETQ. This CDR3 contains 15 residues. The CDR3 nucleotides read TGCGCCAGCAGCTTGGTGTCAGGGAACGTCTACGAGCAGTACTTC. Its translation is CASSLVSGNVYEQYF.

This chain connects TRBV18 to TRBJ1-4, with D possibly matching TRBD1 (6 bases). Germline V gene sequence: CDR1 KGHSH, CDR2 LQKENI. V lost 6 bases and J 8 bases, leaving 19 bases between the germline ends. The CDR3 is made up of 15 amino acids. CDR3 coding DNA: TGTGCCAGCTCCCTGAACAGGGTGGCTGGAGAAAAACTGTTTTTT. Amino acid sequence: CASSLNRVAGEKLFF.

This sequence joins TRBV27 and TRBJ2-1; D is perhaps TRBD1 (6 bases). There are 12 residues in the CDR3. Germline V gene data show CDR1 as MNHEY and CDR2 as SMNVEV (reference sequence). Trimming took off 7 bases at V and 4 bases at J, with 8 bases between the two ends. CDR3 protein: CASTDRYNEQFF. Written as DNA, the CDR3 is TGTGCCAGCACGGACAGATACAATGAGCAGTTCTTC.

The chain links TRBV27 to TRBJ1-5, with unresolved D. Trimming cost V 4 bases and J 0 bases, with 4 bases left between them. The germline V gene has CDR1 MNHEY and CDR2 SMNVEV (reference sequence). The CDR3 is 13 residues long. As DNA, the CDR3 is TGTGCCAGCAGTTCTTATAGCAATCAGCCCCAGCATTTT. Translating gives CASSSYSNQPQHF.

The CDR3 coding sequence is TGTGCCAGCAGCAAAGCGTCGTTTGATACATCTGGGGCCAACGTCCTGACTTTC. Protein product: CASSKASFDTSGANVLTF. The chain recombines TRBV21-1 with TRBJ2-6; the table's TRBD1 call for D was not verified on the DNA. TRBV21-1 is an annotated pseudogene. This CDR3 has 18 residues.

The gene calls are TRBV27 and TRBJ2-7, with D tentatively TRBD1 (5 bases). V was trimmed by 6 bases and J by 1 base, leaving 13 bases between them. The CDR3 covers 14 residues. CDR1 MNHEY and CDR2 SMNVEV come from the germline V gene (reference sequence). CDR3 sequence (DNA): TGTGCCAGCAGGATGACAGCCATTTCCTACGAGCAGTACTTC. Amino acids: CASRMTAISYEQYF.

This clone appeared a few times. V and J are TRBV4-1 and TRBJ2-1; no clear D gene. CDR3 length: 14 residues. V was clipped by 1 base and J by 3 bases, with 7 bases between them. Germline CDR1 and CDR2: MGHRA and YSYEKL. Written as DNA, the CDR3 is TGCGCCAGCAGCCAAGGGGCCCTCTACAATGAGCAGTTCTTC. Amino acid sequence: CASSQGALYNEQFF.

The chain recombines TRBV5-1 with TRBJ2-1; 9 bases agree with TRBD2. The germline V gene has CDR1 SGHRS and CDR2 YFSETQ. The CDR3 has 15 residues. Trimming removed 0 bases from V and 6 bases from J; junction bases left unmatched: 4. Here the CDR3 DNA reads TGCGCCAGCAGCTTGGTTGGTAGCGGGGGCAATGAGCAGTTCTTC. Its translation: CASSLVGSGGNEQFF.

The chain uses TRBV6-5 and TRBJ2-1, with 7 bases fitting TRBD2. The CDR3 length is 14 residues. J lost 5 bases, V lost 7 bases, and 8 bases had no gene match. The germline CDR1 and CDR2 sequences are MNHEY and SVGAGI. This chain's CDR3 is CASTVRRGNNEQFF. Here the CDR3 DNA reads TGTGCCAGCACTGTGCGGCGGGGGAACAATGAGCAGTTCTTC.

The rearrangement joins TRBV4-3 to TRBJ2-5; D is possibly TRBD1 (5 bases). Trimming removed 1 base from V and 5 bases from J, with 8 bases in between. Germline V gives CDR1 LGHNA, CDR2 YSLEER. This CDR3 has 13 amino acids. The CDR3 nucleotides read TGCGCCAGCAGCCAAGTTCCAGGGGAGACCCAGTACTTC. Translating it yields CASSQVPGETQYF.

The J gene is TRBJ2-2, the V gene TRBV27, with D possibly matching TRBD2 (6 bases). Germline V gene sequence: CDR1 MNHEY, CDR2 SMNVEV (reference sequence). With 5 bases removed from V and 0 bases from J, the gap between germline ends came to 10 bases. The CDR3 spans 15 residues. CDR3: CASSISGPNTGELFF. For the CDR3, the DNA is TGTGCCAGCAGTATAAGCGGGCCGAACACCGGGGAGCTGTTTTTT.

This clone was detected a few times. CDR3 in amino acids: CASSLTGQLNTEAFF. The CDR3 nucleotides read TGCGCCAGCAGCTTGACCGGACAGCTGAACACTGAAGCTTTCTTT. The chain is built from TRBV5-1 and TRBJ1-1; possibly TRBD1 for D (6 bases). Germline loops: CDR1 SGHRS, CDR2 YFSETQ. The CDR3 covers 15 residues. Trimming left V 1 base short and J 0 bases short, with 10 bases between.

The CDR3 coding sequence is TGTGCCAGCAGCCCCCAGACTAGCGGGGTCAATGAGCAGTTCTTC. It is translated as CASSPQTSGVNEQFF. The chain recombines TRBV7-6 with TRBJ2-1, with 11 nucleotides matching TRBD2. CDR3 size: 15 residues. Trimming took 5 bases from V and 6 from J; bases not matched to a gene: 6. Germline V CDR1 and CDR2: SGHVS, FNYEAQ.

CDR3 DNA: TGTGCCAGCGGGGAATCGGGACAGGGGCTGGCGGCGCAGTATTTT. This gives the protein CASGESGQGLAAQYF. The chain combines TRBV2 with TRBJ2-3; 10 bases are a match to TRBD1. There are 15 residues in the CDR3. The germline V gene encodes CDR1 SNHLY and CDR2 FYNNEI. V was pared by 8 bases and J by 10 bases, with 15 bases of the junction left unmatched.

CDR3 in amino acids: CASSERQGGVPEQYF. The CDR3 DNA is TGCGCCAGCAGTGAGAGACAGGGTGGGGTACCCGAGCAGTACTTC. This chain connects TRBV10-1 to TRBJ2-7; 7 bases line up with TRBD1. The germline V gene has CDR1 WNHNN and CDR2 SYGVQD (reference sequence). The CDR3 runs 15 residues. The ends lost 2 bases at V and 6 bases at J; junction bases unmatched: 10.

This clone was seen just once. J is TRBJ2-1 and V is TRBV4-1; a possible D gene is TRBD1 (7 bases). The CDR3 totals 19 residues. V lost 1 base to trimming and J lost 1 base, with 20 bases between them. Germline values: CDR1 MGHRA, CDR2 YSYEKL. The CDR3 sequence: CASSQGGGVGDRSYNEQFF. The CDR3 DNA reads as TGCGCCAGCAGCCAAGGTGGCGGGGTAGGGGACAGATCCTACAATGAGCAGTTCTTC.

The J gene is TRBJ2-2, the V gene TRBV10-3, with D hard to call. Germline V gene lookup returns CDR1 ENHRY and CDR2 SYGVKD. This CDR3 is built from 16 residues. Trimming took off 0 bases at V and 2 bases at J, with 10 bases between the two ends. In DNA form, the CDR3 reads TGTGCCATCAGTGAGTCCGGAGATCTTAACACCGGGGAGCTGTTTTTT. Translating it yields CAISESGDLNTGELFF.

J is TRBJ2-5 and V is TRBV5-1; 10 nucleotides align to TRBD2. The CDR3 has 15 residues. Per germline, CDR1 SGHRS and CDR2 YFSETQ. The ends lost 4 bases at V and 3 bases at J; junction bases unmatched: 6. The CDR3 here is CASSGGLAGEETQYF. CDR3 DNA sequence: TGCGCCAGCAGCGGGGGGCTAGCGGGGGAAGAGACCCAGTACTTC.

This clone appeared a single time. This chain connects TRBV30 to TRBJ1-2; 9 nucleotides line up with TRBD1. V was pared by 5 bases and J by 6 bases, with 10 bases of the junction left unmatched. The CDR3 totals 14 residues. Germline V gene sequence: CDR1 GTSNPN, CDR2 SVGIG (reference sequence). The CDR3 loop reads CAWEAGTGPNGYTF. CDR3 in DNA: TGTGCCTGGGAGGCTGGGACAGGGCCCAATGGCTACACCTTC. Full variable domain (remainder filled in from reference TRBV30 and TRBJ1-2): SQTIHQWPATLVQPVGSPLSLECTVEGTSNPNLYWYRQAAGRGLQLLFYSVGIGQISSEVPQNLSASRPQDRQFILSSKKLLLSDSGFYLCAWEAGTGPNGYTFGSGTRLTVV.

The chain uses TRBV4-1 and TRBJ2-6, with TRBD2 matching over 13 bases. This CDR3 is 18 amino acids long. The V segment lost 3 bases and the J segment 0 bases; nucleotides outside the gene matches: 2. CDR1 and CDR2 (germline): MGHRA, YSYEKL. The CDR3 coding sequence is TGCGCCAGCAGCCAGGGACTAGCGGGGAGCTCTGGGGCCAACGTCCTGACTTTC. Amino acids: CASSQGLAGSSGANVLTF.